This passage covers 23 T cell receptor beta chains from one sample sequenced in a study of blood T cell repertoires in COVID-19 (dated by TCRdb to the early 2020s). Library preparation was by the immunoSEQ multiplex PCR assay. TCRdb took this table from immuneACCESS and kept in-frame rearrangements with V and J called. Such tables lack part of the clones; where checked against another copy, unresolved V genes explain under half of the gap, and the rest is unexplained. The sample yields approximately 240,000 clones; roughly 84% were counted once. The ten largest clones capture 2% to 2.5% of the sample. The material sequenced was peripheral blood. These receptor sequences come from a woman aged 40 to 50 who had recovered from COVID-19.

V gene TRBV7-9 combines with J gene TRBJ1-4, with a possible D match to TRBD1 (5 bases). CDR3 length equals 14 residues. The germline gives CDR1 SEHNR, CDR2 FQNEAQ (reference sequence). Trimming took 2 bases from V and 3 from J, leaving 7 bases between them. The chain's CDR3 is CASSLTGPNEKLFF. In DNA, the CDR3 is TGTGCCAGCAGCTTAACAGGTCCTAATGAAAAACTGTTTTTT.

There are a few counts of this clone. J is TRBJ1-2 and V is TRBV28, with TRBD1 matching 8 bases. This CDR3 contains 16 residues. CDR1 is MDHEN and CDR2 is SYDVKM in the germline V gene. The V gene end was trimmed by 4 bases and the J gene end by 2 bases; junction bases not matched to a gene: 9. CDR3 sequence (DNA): TGTGCCAGCAGTTCACTACACCGGGACAGGAACTATGGCTACACCTTC. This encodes CASSSLHRDRNYGYTF.

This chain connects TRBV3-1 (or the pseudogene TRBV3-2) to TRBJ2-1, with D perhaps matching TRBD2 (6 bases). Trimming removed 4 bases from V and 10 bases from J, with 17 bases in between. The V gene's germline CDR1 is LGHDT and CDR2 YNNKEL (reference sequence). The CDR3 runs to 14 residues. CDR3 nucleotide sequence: TGTGCCAGCAGCCCTTGGGGAGGTGGTAGGGAGCAGTTCTTC. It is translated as CASSPWGGGREQFF.

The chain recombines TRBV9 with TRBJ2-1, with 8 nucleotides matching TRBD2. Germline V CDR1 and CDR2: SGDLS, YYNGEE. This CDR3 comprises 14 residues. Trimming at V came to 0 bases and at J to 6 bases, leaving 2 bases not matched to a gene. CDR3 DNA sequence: TGTGCCAGCAGCGTAGTGGCGGGGGGCAATGAGCAGTTCTTC. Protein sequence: CASSVVAGGNEQFF.

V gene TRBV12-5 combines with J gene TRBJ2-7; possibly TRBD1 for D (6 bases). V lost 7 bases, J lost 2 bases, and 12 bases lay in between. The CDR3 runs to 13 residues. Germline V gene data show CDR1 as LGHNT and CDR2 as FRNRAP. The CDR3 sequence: CASARKGAYEQYF. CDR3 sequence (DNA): TGTGCTAGTGCCCGTAAGGGGGCCTACGAGCAGTACTTC.

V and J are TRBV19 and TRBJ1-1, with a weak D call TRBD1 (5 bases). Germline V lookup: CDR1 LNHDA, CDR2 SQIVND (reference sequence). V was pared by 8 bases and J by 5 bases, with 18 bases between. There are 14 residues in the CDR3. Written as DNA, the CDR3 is TGTGCCAGTTCTCTTCCAGGGATTACGACTGAAGCTTTCTTT. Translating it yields CASSLPGITTEAFF.

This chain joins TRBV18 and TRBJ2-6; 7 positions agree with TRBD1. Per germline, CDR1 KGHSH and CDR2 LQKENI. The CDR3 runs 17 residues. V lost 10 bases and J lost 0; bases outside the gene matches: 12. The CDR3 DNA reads TGTGCCACCTTCCGGACGTACAGGGGCTCTGGGGCCAACGTCCTGACTTTC. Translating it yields CATFRTYRGSGANVLTF.

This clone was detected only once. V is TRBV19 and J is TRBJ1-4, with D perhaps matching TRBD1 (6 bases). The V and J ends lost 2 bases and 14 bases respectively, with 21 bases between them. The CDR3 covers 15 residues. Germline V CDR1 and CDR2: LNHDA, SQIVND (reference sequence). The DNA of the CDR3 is TGTGCCAGTAGTATATGGGCCACAGGGCAACGAGAGCTGTTTTTT. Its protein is CASSIWATGQRELFF.

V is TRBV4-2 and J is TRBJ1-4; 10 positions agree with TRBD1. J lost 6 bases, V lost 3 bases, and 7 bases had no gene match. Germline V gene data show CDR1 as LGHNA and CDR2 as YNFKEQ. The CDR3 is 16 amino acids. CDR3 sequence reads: CASSQAVGTGDEKLFF. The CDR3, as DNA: TGTGCCAGCAGCCAGGCTGTGGGGACAGGGGATGAAAAACTGTTTTTT.

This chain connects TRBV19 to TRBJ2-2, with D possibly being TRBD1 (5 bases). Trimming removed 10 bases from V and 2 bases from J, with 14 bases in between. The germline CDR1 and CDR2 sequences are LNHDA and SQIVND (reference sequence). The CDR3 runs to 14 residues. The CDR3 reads CATSTAYNTGELFF. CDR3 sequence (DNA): TGTGCCACCTCGACAGCCTATAACACCGGGGAGCTGTTTTTT.

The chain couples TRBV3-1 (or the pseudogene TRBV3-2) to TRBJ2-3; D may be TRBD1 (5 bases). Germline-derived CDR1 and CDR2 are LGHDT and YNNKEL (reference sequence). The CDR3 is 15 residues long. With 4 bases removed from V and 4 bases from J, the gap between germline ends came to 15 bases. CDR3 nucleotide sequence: TGTGCCAGCAGCCCCCCGCGTAGGGGCTCAGATACGCAGTATTTT. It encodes CASSPPRRGSDTQYF.

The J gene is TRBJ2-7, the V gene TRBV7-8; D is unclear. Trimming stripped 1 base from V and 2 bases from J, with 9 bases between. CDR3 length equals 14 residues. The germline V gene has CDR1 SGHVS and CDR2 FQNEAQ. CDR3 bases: TGTGCCAGCAGCTTAGACAGCCGCACCTACGAGCAGTACTTC. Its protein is CASSLDSRTYEQYF.

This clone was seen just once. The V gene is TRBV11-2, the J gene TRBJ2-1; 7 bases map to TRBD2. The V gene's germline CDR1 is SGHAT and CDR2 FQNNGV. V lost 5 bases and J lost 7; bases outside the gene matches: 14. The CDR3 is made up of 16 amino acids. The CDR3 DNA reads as TGTGCCAGCAGCCTCCTTGTTGGGAGGGCCCGGAATGAGCAGTTCTTC. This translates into CASSLLVGRARNEQFF.

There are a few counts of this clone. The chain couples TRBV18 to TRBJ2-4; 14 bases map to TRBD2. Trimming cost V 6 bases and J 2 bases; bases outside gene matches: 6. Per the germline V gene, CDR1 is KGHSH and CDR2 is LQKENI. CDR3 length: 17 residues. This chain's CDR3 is CASSPRTSGGTKNIQYF. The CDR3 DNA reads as TGTGCCAGCTCCCCTAGGACTAGCGGGGGGACCAAAAACATTCAGTACTTC.

CDR3 DNA sequence: TGTGCCAGCAGGAATAGCGGGAGGGCCTACGAGCAGTACTTC. Encoded protein: CASRNSGRAYEQYF. This chain joins TRBV25-1 and TRBJ2-7; 11 bases are shared with TRBD2. Germline V gene data show CDR1 as MGHDK and CDR2 as SYGVNS. The length of the CDR3 is 14 residues. Losses at the gene ends were 6 bases for V and 2 bases for J; bases not matched to a gene: 3.

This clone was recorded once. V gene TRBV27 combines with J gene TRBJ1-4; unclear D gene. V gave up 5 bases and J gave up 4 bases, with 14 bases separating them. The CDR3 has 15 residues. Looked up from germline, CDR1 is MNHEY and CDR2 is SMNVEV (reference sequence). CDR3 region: CASSGNGLLNEKLFF. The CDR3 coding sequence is TGTGCCAGCAGTGGAAATGGACTTCTTAATGAAAAACTGTTTTTT.

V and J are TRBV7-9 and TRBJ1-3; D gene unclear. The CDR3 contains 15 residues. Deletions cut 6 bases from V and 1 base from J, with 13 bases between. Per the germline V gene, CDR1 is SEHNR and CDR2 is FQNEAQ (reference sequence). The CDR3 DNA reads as TGTGCCAGCAGAGAGGGTGAAGGATCTGGAAACACCATATATTTT. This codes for CASREGEGSGNTIYF.

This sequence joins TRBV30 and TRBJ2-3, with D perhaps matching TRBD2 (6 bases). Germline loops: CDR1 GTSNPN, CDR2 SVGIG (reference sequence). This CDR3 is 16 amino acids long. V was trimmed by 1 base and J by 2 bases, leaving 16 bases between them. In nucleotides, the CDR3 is TGTGCCTGGAGTGAGGCCGGGAGCATCCCCACAGATACGCAGTATTTT. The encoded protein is CAWSEAGSIPTDTQYF.

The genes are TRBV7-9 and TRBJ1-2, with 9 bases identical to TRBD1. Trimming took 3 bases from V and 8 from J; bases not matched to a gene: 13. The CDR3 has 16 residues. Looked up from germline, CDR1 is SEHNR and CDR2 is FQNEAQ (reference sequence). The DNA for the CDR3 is TGTGCCAGCAGCTTTCCCACCCTTTCAGGGACAGGGGGCTACACCTTC. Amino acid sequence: CASSFPTLSGTGGYTF.

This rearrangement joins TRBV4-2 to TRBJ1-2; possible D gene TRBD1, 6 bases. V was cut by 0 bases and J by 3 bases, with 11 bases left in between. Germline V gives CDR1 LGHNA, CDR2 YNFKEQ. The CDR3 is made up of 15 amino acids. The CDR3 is CASSQEHHRDYGYTF. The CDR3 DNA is TGTGCCAGCAGCCAAGAGCACCACAGGGACTATGGCTACACCTTC.

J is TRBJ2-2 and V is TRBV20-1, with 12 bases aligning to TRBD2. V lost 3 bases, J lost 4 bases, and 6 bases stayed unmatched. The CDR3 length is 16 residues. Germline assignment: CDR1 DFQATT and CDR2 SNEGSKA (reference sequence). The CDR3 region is CSASVGLAGTTGELFF. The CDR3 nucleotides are TGCAGTGCTAGTGTCGGACTAGCGGGGACCACCGGGGAGCTGTTTTTT.

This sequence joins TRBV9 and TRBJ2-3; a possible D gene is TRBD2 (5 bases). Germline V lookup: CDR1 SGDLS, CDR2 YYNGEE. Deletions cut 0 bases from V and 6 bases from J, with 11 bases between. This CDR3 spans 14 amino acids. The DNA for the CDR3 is TGTGCCAGCAGCGTAGACCGCCCGGGGGATACGCAGTATTTT. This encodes CASSVDRPGDTQYF. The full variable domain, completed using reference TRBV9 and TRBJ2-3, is DSGVTQTPKHLITATGQRVTLRCSPRSGDLSVYWYQQSLDQGLQFLIQYYNGEERAKGNILERFSAQQFPDLHSELNLSSLELGDSALYFCASSVDRPGDTQYFGPGTRLTVL.

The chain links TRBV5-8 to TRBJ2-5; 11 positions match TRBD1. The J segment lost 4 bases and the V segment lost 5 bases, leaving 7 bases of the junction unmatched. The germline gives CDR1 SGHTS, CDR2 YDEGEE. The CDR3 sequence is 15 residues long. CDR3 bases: TGTGCCAGCAGGGCCGGGACAGGGGGGGGAGAGACCCAGTACTTC. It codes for CASRAGTGGGETQYF.